Below, 10 T cell receptor beta chains from the same sample are listed, as sequenced in a study of cytomegalovirus exposure and HLA in healthy donors. Generated by immunoSEQ multiplex PCR, the TCRdb table keeps only in-frame clones and is missing some. Found here are about 190,000 clones, about 82% of them singletons; the top ten hold almost 1.5%. Input material: PBMCs. The receptors derive from a woman in her late teens or twenties in good health and CMV-seronegative.

DNA of the CDR3: TGTGCCAGCCGCGGACTAGCGGGAGTCTGGGATTCCTACAATGAGCAGTTCTTC. Translation: CASRGLAGVWDSYNEQFF. V is TRBV14 and J is TRBJ2-1, with 13 bases lining up with TRBD2. The CDR3 consists of 18 residues. Germline trimming cut 8 bases from V and 1 base from J; bases unmatched to any gene: 11. CDR1 is SGHDN and CDR2 is FVKESK in the germline V gene.

In this sample, this clone turned up once. The chain employs TRBV9 and TRBJ1-2; TRBD1 matches 8 bases. The CDR3 extends over 16 amino acids. Germline trimming cut 3 bases from V and 7 bases from J; bases unmatched to any gene: 14. Germline CDR1 and CDR2: SGDLS and YYNGEE. CDR3 sequence reads: CASSGSRGQGLGGYTF. In DNA form, the CDR3 reads TGTGCCAGCAGCGGGAGTAGAGGACAGGGATTGGGTGGCTACACCTTC.

The chain couples TRBV15 to TRBJ2-7; 7 positions agree with TRBD2. The ends lost 6 bases at V and 1 base at J; junction bases unmatched: 3. The CDR3 covers 13 residues. The germline gives CDR1 LNHNV, CDR2 YYDKDF (reference sequence). CDR3 in amino acids: CATRPSGSYEQYF. The DNA for the CDR3 is TGTGCCACCAGACCTAGCGGATCCTACGAGCAGTACTTC.

The chain is built from TRBV27 and TRBJ1-1; D gene uncertain. CDR1 MNHEY and CDR2 SMNVEV come from the germline V gene (reference sequence). The CDR3 extends over 16 amino acids. V shed 4 bases and J shed 4 bases, with 19 bases lying between them. CDR3 sequence (DNA): TGTGCCAGCAGTTGGGATCCGGGATCTCTGGGCACTGAAGCTTTCTTT. This codes for CASSWDPGSLGTEAFF.

V usage is TRBV27 and J usage is TRBJ1-5; 7 bases match TRBD1. Per germline, CDR1 MNHEY and CDR2 SMNVEV (reference sequence). Losses at the gene ends were 3 bases for V and 7 bases for J; bases not matched to a gene: 3. The CDR3 runs 13 residues. The CDR3 coding sequence is TGTGCCAGCAGTTTTTCAGGGGGACAGCCCCAGCATTTT. Translation: CASSFSGGQPQHF.

The chain combines TRBV11-2 with TRBJ1-5, with D possibly being TRBD1 (6 bases). This CDR3 is 16 amino acids long. The V gene lost 0 bases and the J gene lost 5 bases, with 14 bases spanning the gap. In germline, CDR1 is SGHAT, CDR2 FQNNGV. The CDR3 DNA reads as TGTGCCAGCAGCTTAGAGGGGGCGGCAGGAGATCAGCCCCAGCATTTT. This codes for CASSLEGAAGDQPQHF.

As for this clone: Other DNA sequences in this specimen translate into the identical CDR3. The rearrangement links TRBV5-1 to TRBJ1-5, with TRBD1 as a possible D gene (6 bases). Germline V lookup: CDR1 SGHRS, CDR2 YFSETQ. The CDR3 totals 13 residues. V dropped 8 bases and J dropped 1 base, with 10 bases sitting between them. The DNA for the CDR3 is TGCGCCAGTCGGACAGACAGCAATCAGCCCCAGCATTTT. Its translation is CASRTDSNQPQHF.

V is TRBV7-9 and J is TRBJ1-1; D call uncertain. CDR1 is SEHNR and CDR2 is FQNEAQ in the germline V gene (reference sequence). The CDR3 length is 13 residues. V lost 2 bases and J 1 base, leaving 5 bases between the germline ends. CDR3 nucleotide sequence: TGTGCCAGCAGCTTATTCCAGAACACTGAAGCTTTCTTT. The encoded protein is CASSLFQNTEAFF. The full variable domain, completed using reference TRBV7-9 and TRBJ1-1, is DTGVSQNPRHKITKRGQNVTFRCDPISEHNRLYWYRQTLGQGPEFLTYFQNEAQLEKSRLLSDRFSAERPKGSFSTLEIQRTEQGDSAMYLCASSLFQNTEAFFGQGTRLTVV.

V and J are TRBV13 and TRBJ2-3, with 10 bases lining up with TRBD2. Germline V lookup: CDR1 PRHDT, CDR2 FYEKMQ (reference sequence). Trimming at V came to 4 bases and at J to 1 base, leaving 5 bases not matched to a gene. This CDR3 is 16 amino acids long. CDR3 sequence (DNA): TGTGCCAGCAGCTCCATAGCGGGGGGACGCACAGATACGCAGTATTTT. Translated, it gives CASSSIAGGRTDTQYF.

The genes are TRBV11-2 and TRBJ2-7, with D hard to call. Per the germline V gene, CDR1 is SGHAT and CDR2 is FQNNGV. Trimming removed 3 bases from V and 3 bases from J, with 12 bases in between. The CDR3 is 14 amino acids. DNA of the CDR3: TGTGCCAGCAGCTTGTCACAGCATTACTACGAGCAGTACTTC. Its translation: CASSLSQHYYEQYF.